This passage covers 30 T cell receptor beta chains from one sample sequenced in a study of response to subunit inactivated influenza vaccine. A single record per CDR3 protein comes from TCRdb applying MiXCR to the RT-PCR reads. Here the sample spans about 310,000 distinct CDR3 sequences, about 20% being singletons. The sequences come from PBMCs from blood, collected 21 months after vaccination. These receptors all come from a man in his fifties or sixties who received an inactivated influenza vaccine.

The table lists this clonotype with a few counts. This sequence joins TRBV4-3 and TRBJ1-2; D is ambiguous. Trimming took off 2 bases at V and 7 bases at J, with 8 bases between the two ends. CDR1 LGHNA and CDR2 YSLEER come from the germline V gene. This CDR3 is built from 12 residues. As DNA, the CDR3 is TGCGCCAGCAGCCAAAGCGTGGGTGGCTACACCTTC. Amino acids: CASSQSVGGYTF.

V gene TRBV5-1 combines with J gene TRBJ2-2; 8 nucleotides align to TRBD1. CDR1 and CDR2 (germline): SGHRS, YFSETQ. This CDR3 has 17 amino acids. Trimming at V came to 2 bases and at J to 3 bases, leaving 9 bases not matched to a gene. The DNA for the CDR3 is TGCGCCAGCAGCTTCTGGACAGGGATTCCTCACACCGGGGAGCTGTTTTTT. This translates into CASSFWTGIPHTGELFF.

V is TRBV11-2 and J is TRBJ1-1; 9 nucleotides agree with TRBD1. Germline V gene sequence: CDR1 SGHAT, CDR2 FQNNGV. The CDR3 has 15 residues. Trimming at V came to 5 bases and at J to 5 bases, leaving 9 bases not matched to a gene. The CDR3 is CASSRAGTGKTEAFF. DNA for the CDR3: TGTGCCAGCAGCAGAGCCGGGACAGGGAAAACTGAAGCTTTCTTT. Full variable domain (rest looked up from reference TRBV11-2 and TRBJ1-1): EAGVAQSPRYKIIEKRQSVAFWCNPISGHATLYWYQQILGQGPKLLIQFQNNGVVDDSQLPKDRFSAERLKGVDSTLKIQPAKLEDSAVYLCASSRAGTGKTEAFFGQGTRLTVV.

The sample holds a few counts of this clonotype. The chain carries TRBV7-8 and TRBJ2-7; TRBD1 agrees at 7 bases. Germline V lookup: CDR1 SGHVS, CDR2 FQNEAQ. This CDR3 is built from 16 residues. V was clipped by 3 bases and J by 3 bases; unmatched bases: 11. CDR3 loop: CASSFPTGPPFYEQYF. The CDR3 nucleotides read TGTGCCAGCAGCTTCCCGACAGGGCCCCCGTTCTACGAGCAGTACTTC. Full variable domain (missing parts from reference TRBV7-8 and TRBJ2-7): GAGVSQSPRYKVAKRGQDVALRCDPISGHVSLFWYQQALGQGPEFLTYFQNEAQLDKSGLPSDRFFAERPEGSVSTLKIQRTQQEDSAVYLCASSFPTGPPFYEQYFGPGTRLTVT.

This clonotype was found a few times. The V and J genes are TRBV12-3 or TRBV12-4 and TRBJ1-2; 7 bases are shared with TRBD1. This CDR3 region has 15 residues. V lost 6 bases to trimming and J lost 2 bases; unmatched junction nucleotides: 9. The CDR3 bases are TGTGCCAGCAGCACCGGGACAGTCGTCAACTATGGCTACACCTTC. As protein: CASSTGTVVNYGYTF.

The chain uses TRBV10-3 and TRBJ2-3, with 10 bases aligning to TRBD2. CDR3 length equals 16 residues. V gave up 6 bases and J gave up 0 bases; unmatched junction bases: 6. From germline, CDR1 is ENHRY and CDR2 SYGVKD. CDR3 bases: TGTGCCATCAGCCCAATAGCGGGAGGTAGCACAGATACGCAGTATTTT. Amino acids: CAISPIAGGSTDTQYF.

This chain links TRBV4-2 with TRBJ1-3; TRBD1 agrees at 12 bases. Looked up from germline, CDR1 is LGHNA and CDR2 is YNFKEQ. The ends lost 5 bases at V and 1 base at J; junction bases unmatched: 6. This CDR3 has 17 residues. The CDR3, as DNA: TGTGCCAGCAGCAACCCGGGACAGGGGGCATCTGGAAACACCATATATTTT. The encoded protein is CASSNPGQGASGNTIYF.

This clonotype turned up a few times. The CDR3 sequence: CASSFSLGQGRTEAFF. The CDR3 DNA reads TGTGCCAGCAGCTTTTCTTTGGGACAGGGGAGGACTGAAGCTTTCTTT. The chain couples TRBV7-9 to TRBJ1-1; TRBD1 agrees at 10 bases. Losses at the gene ends were 3 bases for V and 5 bases for J; bases not matched to a gene: 9. This CDR3 is 16 amino acids long. The germline V gene has CDR1 SEHNR and CDR2 FQNEAQ (reference sequence).

The genes are TRBV4-3 and TRBJ1-6, with D unresolved. The V gene's germline CDR1 is LGHNA and CDR2 YSLEER. The CDR3 consists of 16 residues. Trimming took 0 bases from V and 4 from J, leaving 10 bases between them. CDR3 nucleotide sequence: TGCGCCAGCAGCCAAGAAAACAGCCCATATAATTCACCCCTCCACTTT. Its translation: CASSQENSPYNSPLHF.

The sample holds a few counts of this clonotype. The rearrangement links TRBV12-3 or TRBV12-4 to TRBJ1-6; D unresolved. CDR3 size: 17 residues. The ends were cut back, 5 bases at V and 2 bases at J, with 16 bases in the middle. CDR3 amino acids: CASSLVQTSTYNSPLHF. In DNA, the CDR3 is TGTGCCAGCAGTCTGGTCCAAACCAGCACCTATAATTCACCCCTCCACTTT.

V usage is TRBV3-1 and J usage is TRBJ2-1; D is unresolved. The CDR3 is 14 residues long. In germline, CDR1 is LGHDT, CDR2 YNNKEL (reference sequence). V dropped 5 bases and J dropped 5 bases, with 13 bases sitting between them. Here the CDR3 reads CASSSGFNNNEQFF. The CDR3 DNA sequence: TGTGCCAGCAGCTCCGGATTTAACAACAATGAGCAGTTCTTC.

The V call is TRBV2, the J call TRBJ2-7; weak D call: TRBD2 (6 bases). The CDR3 loop spans 15 amino acids. The ends were cut back, 5 bases at V and 5 bases at J, with 19 bases in the middle. Germline V gene sequence: CDR1 SNHLY, CDR2 FYNNEI. This chain's CDR3 is CASSWVTGTSHEQYF. DNA for the CDR3: TGTGCCAGCAGTTGGGTAACCGGGACTTCGCACGAGCAGTACTTC.

The gene calls are TRBV12-3 or TRBV12-4 and TRBJ1-2; D remains ambiguous. Deletions cut 5 bases from V and 3 bases from J, with 16 bases between. The CDR3 length is 15 residues. The CDR3 nucleotides are TGTGCCAGCAGTCCGGCGAATGGGAGGGACTATGGCTACACCTTC. This codes for CASSPANGRDYGYTF.

This clonotype was recorded a few times. The chain carries TRBV29-1 and TRBJ2-3; the D is unclear. The CDR3 is 12 amino acids. The ends were cut back, 3 bases at V and 4 bases at J, with 8 bases in the middle. Germline loops: CDR1 SQVTM, CDR2 ANQGSEA. CDR3 DNA sequence: TGCAGCGTTGAGACGGCACCAGATACGCAGTATTTT. It encodes CSVETAPDTQYF.

J is TRBJ2-7 and V is TRBV6-4; 7 bases fit TRBD1. This CDR3 has 14 amino acids. The germline V gene has CDR1 MRHNA and CDR2 SNTAGT. Losses at the gene ends were 7 bases for V and 3 bases for J; bases not matched to a gene: 9. The CDR3: CASIQGTAFYEQYF. In DNA, the CDR3 is TGTGCCAGCATCCAAGGGACAGCCTTCTACGAGCAGTACTTC.

V gene TRBV15 combines with J gene TRBJ2-1; D possibly corresponds to TRBD1 (5 bases). The CDR3 spans 14 residues. Trimming pared 1 base from V and 7 bases from J, leaving 11 bases between. Germline V gives CDR1 LNHNV, CDR2 YYDKDF (reference sequence). CDR3 sequence: CATSRGRPGNEQFF. The CDR3 region has the DNA TGTGCCACCAGCAGAGGAAGGCCAGGGAATGAGCAGTTCTTC. Using reference TRBV15 and TRBJ2-1 for the parts outside the CDR3, the full variable domain is DAMVIQNPRYQVTQFGKPVTLSCSQTLNHNVMYWYQQKSSQAPKLLFHYYDKDFNNEADTPDNFQSRRPNTSFCFLDIRSPGLGDTAMYLCATSRGRPGNEQFFGPGTRLTVL.

The chain combines TRBV12-3 or TRBV12-4 with TRBJ2-7; TRBD1 matches 8 bases. The V gene end was trimmed by 0 bases and the J gene end by 5 bases; junction bases not matched to a gene: 3. This CDR3 has 14 amino acids. Here the CDR3 reads CASSLAQGAHEQYF. CDR3 in DNA: TGTGCCAGCAGTTTAGCTCAGGGGGCACACGAGCAGTACTTC.

The chain couples TRBV15 to TRBJ1-5, with a weak D call TRBD1 (6 bases). V lost 3 bases and J lost 5, with 14 bases in between. Per germline, CDR1 LNHNV and CDR2 YYDKDF (reference sequence). The CDR3 length is 15 residues. CDR3 residues: CATSRVTGPYQPQHF. Written as DNA, the CDR3 is TGTGCCACCAGCAGGGTAACAGGGCCCTATCAGCCCCAGCATTTT.

The rearrangement joins TRBV7-9 to TRBJ1-4, with D perhaps matching TRBD1 (5 bases). The germline CDR1 and CDR2 sequences are SEHNR and FQNEAQ (reference sequence). CDR3 size: 16 residues. Deletions cut 4 bases from V and 4 bases from J, with 16 bases between. CDR3 loop: CASSSSDRAYNEKLFF. CDR3 sequence (DNA): TGTGCCAGCAGCTCATCCGACAGAGCCTATAATGAAAAACTGTTTTTT.

The sample holds a few counts of this clonotype. The rearrangement links TRBV5-1 to TRBJ1-2, with 7 nucleotides matching TRBD1. CDR1 is SGHRS, CDR2 YFSETQ, per germline. CDR3 length: 13 residues. J gave up 8 bases and V 2 bases, and 6 bases lay outside the gene matches. As DNA, the CDR3 is TGCGCCAGCAGCTTCGAGGGGGCAGACGGCTACACCTTC. It encodes CASSFEGADGYTF.

This chain joins TRBV5-1 and TRBJ2-1, with a possible D match to TRBD1 (6 bases). The CDR3 covers 13 residues. Germline V gives CDR1 SGHRS, CDR2 YFSETQ. V lost 2 bases and J lost 8, with 11 bases in between. The CDR3 DNA is TGCGCCAGCAGCTTTCACAGGGTCGATGAGCAGTTCTTC. Amino acids: CASSFHRVDEQFF.

This clonotype was seen only a few times. V is TRBV4-3 and J is TRBJ2-1; D is perhaps TRBD2 (6 bases). Germline values: CDR1 LGHNA, CDR2 YSLEER. V was trimmed by 4 bases and J by 1 base, leaving 23 bases between them. This CDR3 has 19 residues. The CDR3 protein is CASSPYPIDGSYSYNEQFF. The CDR3 DNA sequence: TGCGCCAGCAGCCCATATCCCATCGACGGGAGTTATTCCTACAATGAGCAGTTCTTC.

This clonotype has more than one count but fewer than ten. V usage is TRBV5-5 and J usage is TRBJ2-2; D not certain. This CDR3 is built from 13 residues. V lost 6 bases, J lost 1 base, and 7 bases lay in between. CDR1 is SGHKS, CDR2 YYEKEE, per germline (reference sequence). The CDR3 here is CASNLRNTGELFF. CDR3 sequence (DNA): TGTGCCAGCAATCTACGGAACACCGGGGAGCTGTTTTTT.

CDR3: CASSREGPNEKLFF. CDR3 DNA sequence: TGCGCCAGCAGCCGGGAGGGCCCGAATGAAAAACTGTTTTTT. V and J are TRBV4-1 and TRBJ1-4; D remains unclear. The CDR3 is 14 amino acids. The ends were cut back, 4 bases at V and 5 bases at J, with 11 bases in the middle. Germline V gene data show CDR1 as MGHRA and CDR2 as YSYEKL.

CDR3 in amino acids: CASRVAGGTDTQYF. In DNA, the CDR3 is TGTGCCAGCAGAGTAGCGGGGGGCACAGATACGCAGTATTTT. The chain couples TRBV2 to TRBJ2-3; 9 nucleotides line up with TRBD2. The germline V gene encodes CDR1 SNHLY and CDR2 FYNNEI. This CDR3 contains 14 residues. J was trimmed by 1 base and V by 6 bases; bases with no gene match: 2.

The chain carries TRBV19 and TRBJ2-7, with D possibly TRBD1 on 5 matching bases. Per germline, CDR1 LNHDA and CDR2 SQIVND (reference sequence). The CDR3 has 13 residues. V was trimmed by 5 bases and J by 2 bases, leaving 10 bases between them. CDR3 coding DNA: TGTGCCAGTAGTCGCGCGACAGCCTACGAGCAGTACTTC. Its protein is CASSRATAYEQYF. Variable domain in full (rest from reference TRBV19 and TRBJ2-7): DGGITQSPKYLFRKEGQNVTLSCEQNLNHDAMYWYRQDPGQGLRLIYYSQIVNDFQKGDIAEGYSVSREKKESFPLTVTSAQKNPTAFYLCASSRATAYEQYFGPGTRLTVT.

The chain recombines TRBV28 with TRBJ2-2; the match to TRBD2 covers 7 bases. CDR1 MDHEN and CDR2 SYDVKM come from the germline V gene. The CDR3 has 14 residues. Trimming at V came to 6 bases and at J to 7 bases, leaving 8 bases not matched to a gene. CDR3 in DNA: TGTGCCAGCAGCTCTCCCTGGGGGGGCGGGGAGCTGTTTTTT. Translated, it gives CASSSPWGGGELFF.

CDR3 sequence: CASSPSRQGSNEKLFF. DNA of the CDR3: TGTGCCAGCAGCCCATCCCGACAGGGCTCTAATGAAAAACTGTTTTTT. The V call is TRBV3-1, the J call TRBJ1-4, with TRBD1 matching 7 bases. V lost 4 bases and J lost 3; bases outside the gene matches: 8. Germline-derived CDR1 and CDR2 are LGHDT and YNNKEL (reference sequence). The CDR3 totals 16 residues.

In this sample, this clonotype turned up many times. The chain carries TRBV6-1 and TRBJ1-4, with 8 bases lining up with TRBD1. V dropped 8 bases and J dropped 11; count of bases not matched to a gene: 13. CDR1 and CDR2 (germline): MNHNS, SASEGT. This CDR3 has 14 residues. This CDR3 is CASVFGQGRGKLFF. CDR3 nucleotides: TGTGCCAGCGTCTTTGGACAGGGCAGAGGGAAACTGTTTTTT.

This clonotype was counted only a few times. The rearrangement uses TRBV6-1 and TRBJ1-6; no clear D. The V end lost 8 bases, the J end lost 4 bases, and 18 bases lay between the germline ends. CDR1 MNHNS and CDR2 SASEGT come from the germline V gene. This CDR3 region has 16 residues. The CDR3 nucleotides read TGTGCCAGCCGGTCAGGCGTCGATGGATATAATTCACCCCTCCACTTT. Translation gives CASRSGVDGYNSPLHF.